This T cell receptor beta chain was identified during a study of OX40 agonist ivuxolimab in advanced cancers. Study-wide background: Ivuxolimab, an antibody acting as an agonist of OX40 (CD134), was used to treat patients. Partial response was recorded in three patients: one hepatocellular carcinoma and two cutaneous melanoma cases. Study-level results: It was also the case that some nonresponders had low normalized T-cell clonal expansion.

About this clone itself: No antigen is known for it.

Using immunoSEQ multiplex PCR, the repertoire was profiled, and TCRdb retains in-frame clones only, with some absent. The data hold tens of thousands of clones, with approximately 90% observed a single time. The germline CDR1 and CDR2 sequences are LNHNV and YYDKDF (reference sequence). The V segment lost 4 bases and the J segment 8 bases; nucleotides outside the gene matches: 4. The length of the CDR3 is 13 residues. The source of this sequence is an adult with an advanced solid tumor such as melanoma, head and neck, liver or kidney cancer. Sequenced material: CD4+ or CD8+ T cells sorted from blood, taken in a trial of the OX40 agonist ivuxolimab. The chain employs TRBV15 and TRBJ2-1; the match to TRBD2 covers 8 bases. For the CDR3, the DNA is TGTGCCACCAGCATCGGGGGGGGCGATGAGCAGTTCTTC. This encodes CATSIGGGDEQFF. The variable domain in full, completed from reference TRBV15 and TRBJ2-1, reads DAMVIQNPRYQVTQFGKPVTLSCSQTLNHNVMYWYQQKSSQAPKLLFHYYDKDFNNEADTPDNFQSRRPNTSFCFLDIRSPGLGDTAMYLCATSIGGGDEQFFGPGTRLTVL.